Listed below are T cell receptor beta chains from one sample, sequenced in a study of T cell repertoires in cytomegalovirus infection. Their specific antigens are unknown. TCRdb re-analysed the reads in MiXCR, keeping a single row per CDR3 protein. The sample lists hundreds of thousands of distinct CDR3 sequences; around 30% were seen once. This sample comprised cultured CD8+ T cells from PBMCs, obtained from culture after CMV antigen stimulation. The source of these receptors is a human donor in good health (CMV status not recorded). Some clones in this sample may be carry-over from other donors' samples. Each CDR3 is given with its conserved first and last residue. A D gene is named only where the DNA matches it firmly.

j_gene	d_gene	len	v_gene	CDR3aa
TRBJ1-1	.	13	TRBV6-6	CASSYPVDHEAFF
TRBJ2-1	TRBD2	15	TRBV7-3	CASSFSGGGSNEQFF
TRBJ1-2	.	15	TRBV13	CASTLGRTDNYGYTF
TRBJ1-5	.	14	TRBV24-1	CATSGRYSNQSQHF
TRBJ1-4	.	19	TRBV27	CASSLNGGDAGGFDEKLFF
TRBJ1-5	.	17	TRBV12-3/TRBV12-4	CASSVPRETYSNQPQHF
TRBJ2-2	TRBD1	17	TRBV19	CASSTDRGLIRTGELFF
TRBJ2-1	TRBD2	17	TRBV7-6	CASSLLAGESSYNEQFF
TRBJ2-7	.	13	TRBV12-3/TRBV12-4	CASSKGPFYEQYF
TRBJ1-1	.	15	TRBV12-3/TRBV12-4	CASSSRTVGNTEAFF
TRBJ2-1	.	15	TRBV7-8	CASRPLGQFYNEQFF
TRBJ1-4	.	15	TRBV7-4	CASRPTDATNEKLFF
TRBJ2-2	.	13	TRBV29-1	CSVPQVNTGELFF
TRBJ2-7	.	11	TRBV6-2/TRBV6-3	CASSFQYEQYF
TRBJ1-2	.	13	TRBV20-1	CSARDLLGYGYTF
TRBJ2-1	TRBD2	17	TRBV4-3	CASSQSSGASSYNEQFF
TRBJ2-1	.	12	TRBV6-2/TRBV6-3	CASSFPSNEQFF
TRBJ1-2	.	15	TRBV6-2/TRBV6-3	CASSWIWISNYGYTF
TRBJ2-1	TRBD2	19	TRBV12-3/TRBV12-4	CASSLAYLTSGGHYNEQFF
TRBJ1-2	TRBD1	15	TRBV7-6	CASSPGQGANYGYTF
TRBJ2-1	.	15	TRBV12-3/TRBV12-4	CASSFGFSSYNEQFF
TRBJ1-5	.	16	TRBV7-2	CASSYIQGLSNQPQHF
TRBJ2-3	TRBD2	16	TRBV20-1	CSANPSGGPSGDTQYF
TRBJ2-7	.	13	TRBV7-8	CVSSLGPAYEQYF
TRBJ1-6	.	15	TRBV6-2/TRBV6-3	CASSFSGAYNSPLHF
TRBJ2-5	.	16	TRBV7-8	CASTKGAGGNQETQYF
TRBJ2-3	TRBD1	18	TRBV12-3/TRBV12-4	CASSNSGTGESSTDTQYF
TRBJ2-1	TRBD2	16	TRBV9	CASSEALASGYNEQFF
TRBJ1-5	TRBD1	16	TRBV6-1	CASTGTGRRNNQPQHF
TRBJ2-3	.	16	TRBV7-2	CASSLDGSTFTDTQYF
TRBJ2-2	.	18	TRBV7-9	CASSPPGWQGTNTGELFF
TRBJ2-7	.	16	TRBV7-9	CASSSPVDRSSYEQYF
TRBJ1-1	.	15	TRBV2	CASSEGRASGQVAFF
TRBJ1-3	.	17	TRBV7-9	CASSLVPSPFSGNTIYF
TRBJ2-2	TRBD2	18	TRBV12-3/TRBV12-4	CASSLGLADIGVTGELFF
TRBJ2-1	TRBD1	14	TRBV29-1	CSVGRQGVKSEQFF
TRBJ2-6	TRBD1	19	TRBV7-6	CASSRPLTTGSPGANVLTF
TRBJ2-5	TRBD2	16	TRBV15	CATSPQLAGGRETQYF
TRBJ1-1	.	13	TRBV15	CATSNRQLTEAFF
TRBJ1-5	.	14	TRBV5-6	CASSLKAHKQPQHF
TRBJ1-3	.	15	TRBV27	CASSLHGRSQDTIYF
TRBJ2-1	TRBD2	17	TRBV7-3	CASSPTGTSGGSWGEFF
TRBJ2-1	.	12	TRBV27	CASSFGGREQFF
TRBJ1-4	.	11	TRBV7-6	CASSTGEKLFF
TRBJ1-1	.	14	TRBV7-3	CASSPARGDTEAFF
TRBJ1-6	.	16	TRBV15	CATSRDLPQSGSPLHF
TRBJ2-3	TRBD2	20	TRBV7-3	CASSLLASGTGFSSTDTQYF
TRBJ1-1	.	14	TRBV7-2	CASNLGGGNTEAFF
TRBJ1-2	TRBD1	15	TRBV20-1	CSARPTGTEIYGYTF
TRBJ2-3	.	17	TRBV2	CASSEFRAAERADTQYF
TRBJ2-7	TRBD1	18	TRBV11-2	CASSLRDRYSYLSYEQYF
TRBJ2-3	TRBD1	16	TRBV6-4	CASSDKSGQGADTQYF
TRBJ2-5	.	13	TRBV3-1	CASSRPTEETQYF
TRBJ2-3	.	13	TRBV5-4	CASSPGGQDTQYF